This TCR beta chain was sequenced during a study of Ad26.COV2.S vaccination and SARS-CoV-2 variants. Germline V gene data show CDR1 as SGHAT and CDR2 as FQNNGV. The CDR3 length is 14 residues. The V segment lost 4 bases and the J segment 9 bases; nucleotides outside the gene matches: 6. Documented treatment: 15 to 20 received Ad26.COV2.S at low or high dose, single or two shots; a few received placebo; per-sample allocation not given. Samples analyzed were those drawn on day 63 after the first vaccine or placebo injection. This table comes from immunoSEQ multiplex PCR, and its TCRdb copy is limited to in-frame clones, with some not included. This table holds around 320,000 clones, over 80% found once.

The rearrangement joins TRBV11-2 to TRBJ2-1; 10 bases agree with TRBD2. The specimen comprised peripheral blood, sampled in a trial of Ad26.COV2.S vaccine versus placebo. This TCR was sampled from a person between 18 and 59 years old who received the Ad26.COV2.S COVID-19 vaccine or a placebo. CDR3 in DNA: TGTGCCAGCAGCTCCATAGCGGGGGGCGGTGAGCAGTTCTTC. Protein product: CASSSIAGGGEQFF.